The clone carrying this T cell receptor beta chain has only a few counts. Its antigen is currently unknown. An end of the junction does not agree with germline; a read error may underlie this. The PCR made use of 60 Vbeta and 13 Jbeta primers. Using immunoSEQ multiplex PCR, the repertoire was profiled, and TCRdb retains in-frame clones only, with some absent. The sample gives 110,000 to 150,000 clones, less than 10% of which show up once; less than 2% is in the top ten. These data originate in a study of cytomegalovirus exposure and HLA in healthy donors. Study results and caveats: Differences between HLA loci emerged in a later analysis of TCR association rates, with DRB1 most and HLA-C fewest. A previous analysis found most TCR beta V segments productive roughly 90% or roughly 30% of the time.

Germline V CDR1 and CDR2: SGHRS, YFSETQ. The CDR3 is made up of 15 amino acids. The donors were healthy bone marrow donors. Input material: PBMCs. The chain links TRBV5-1 to TRBJ2-7; 9 bases are a match to TRBD2. The sequence was collected from a male donor in good health and CMV-seronegative. Here the CDR3 reads CASSFLAGEIYKQYF. The CDR3 nucleotides are TGCGCCAGCAGCTTCTTAGCGGGAGAGATCTACAAGCAGTACTTC.